A selection of T cell receptor beta chains follows, all from one sample in a study of control samples from healthy donors and cancer patients. The data were produced by immunoSEQ multiplex PCR, yet TCRdb's version contains in-frame clones alone and is incomplete. The data hold about 83,000 clones, with 75% to 95% observed a single time. Material for sequencing was blood. These receptor sequences come from a man over 45 in good health. CDR3s include the opening cysteine and the closing phenylalanine or tryptophan. The D gene is left open where the match is weak. The size field is filled for only some rows; it gives once, few, many or a size class.

abundance	d_gene	v_gene	j_gene	CDR3nt	CDR3aa
.	.	TRBV10-2	TRBJ2-5	TGCGCCAGCCTCCGGGGATACCAAGAGACCCAGTACTTC	CASLRGYQETQYF
once	.	TRBV29-1	TRBJ1-1	TGCAGCGTTGCCCGGCCGGCGACGATGAACACTGAAGCTTTCTTT	CSVARPATMNTEAFF
.	.	TRBV7-6	TRBJ1-3	TGTGCCAGCAGCTTAGGGGGCGTTTCCCCCAAAAACCTCTTTTTC	CASSLGGVSPKNLFF
once	.	TRBV7-2	TRBJ2-5	TGTGCCAGCAGCTTAGTTGGGGGGCGCCGGGTGGGGACCCAGTACTTC	CASSLVGGRRVGTQYF
.	TRBD1	TRBV12-3/TRBV12-4	TRBJ2-2	TGTGCCAGCAAATGGGACAGCGGGGAGCTGTTTTTT	CASKWDSGELFF
.	TRBD1	TRBV6-6	TRBJ1-4	TGTGCCAGCAGTCGAGACAGGGGAGGTTATGAAAAACTGTTTTTT	CASSRDRGGYEKLFF
.	TRBD1	TRBV7-6	TRBJ1-4	TGTGCCAGCAGCTTCGGAGGGGGCGAAAAACTGTTTTTT	CASSFGGGEKLFF
.	.	TRBV19	TRBJ1-1	TGTGCCAGTAGTAAAGGGACATTGCTGAACACTGAAGCTTTCTTT	CASSKGTLLNTEAFF
.	TRBD1	TRBV19	TRBJ1-5	TGTGCCAGTAGCAGGGGGGTTACACATCAGCCCCAGCATTTT	CASSRGVTHQPQHF
.	TRBD1	TRBV7-2	TRBJ1-4	TGTGCCAGCAGCTTAGCCGGGACAGGGAATGAAAAACTGTTTTTT	CASSLAGTGNEKLFF
.	.	TRBV5-1	TRBJ1-1	TGCGCCAGCAGCTTGGGCGAGAGGTCGGGGAACACTGAAGCTTTCTTT	CASSLGERSGNTEAFF
.	.	TRBV29-1	TRBJ2-4	TGCAGCATGTCAGTAGCCAAAAACATTCAGTACTTC	CSMSVAKNIQYF
once	TRBD2	TRBV27	TRBJ2-3	TGTGCCAGCAGTTTACGCGGGGGGCTGTACACAGATACGCAGTATTTT	CASSLRGGLYTDTQYF
.	.	TRBV18	TRBJ2-7	TGTGCCAGCTCACCTCAGGGTGGCGAGCAGTACTTC	CASSPQGGEQYF
.	.	TRBV6-1	TRBJ1-5	TGTGCCAGCAGTGAAGCTCACGGTGGCAGCAATCAGCCCCAGCATTTT	CASSEAHGGSNQPQHF
.	TRBD2	TRBV7-2	TRBJ2-3	TGTGCCAGCAGCTTAGATCAGCGGGGGAGCACAGATACGCAGTATTTT	CASSLDQRGSTDTQYF
.	.	TRBV18	TRBJ2-7	TGTGCCAGCTCGACCCTTCAGGGCTACGAGCAGTACTTC	CASSTLQGYEQYF